Only one count was recorded for the clone carrying this TCR beta chain. The sample originates from a study of blood T cell repertoires in COVID-19. The method was immunoSEQ multiplex PCR; TCRdb's version includes in-frame clones alone and lacks a portion of them. In the table there are around 380,000 clones, roughly 86% of which are singletons. CDR1 SGHTS and CDR2 YDEGEE come from the germline V gene. The CDR3 is made up of 14 amino acids. Trimming removed 3 bases at V and 9 bases at J, with 16 bases between. This TCR was sampled from a human donor with acute or convalescent COVID-19. The donor label of this sample is uncertain. The chain is built from TRBV5-8 and TRBJ1-5; weak D call: TRBD1 (5 bases). Sequencing input: peripheral blood. CDR3 sequence reads: CASSWAGPRGPQHF. CDR3 coding DNA: TGTGCCAGCAGCTGGGCGGGACCTCGAGGGCCCCAGCATTTT.